This T cell receptor beta chain was sequenced in a study of OX40 agonist ivuxolimab in advanced cancers. Study-level information: The patients got ivuxolimab, which is an agonistic anti-OX40 (CD134) antibody. Dosing consisted of intravenous ivuxolimab at 0.01 to 10 mg/kg every 2 weeks.

Measured with immunoSEQ multiplex PCR; TCRdb has only the in-frame clones, and not every one. Of approximately 13,000 clones in the sample, 84% were seen once. This CDR3 region has 18 residues. The junction had 14 bases not matched to a gene; V was cut back by 5 bases and J by 2 bases. Germline V gene lookup returns CDR1 SEHNR and CDR2 FQNEAQ (reference sequence). The chain carries TRBV7-9 and TRBJ2-1; 8 bases are a match to TRBD1. The clonotype was recovered from an adult with an advanced solid tumor such as melanoma, head and neck, liver or kidney cancer. This sample comprised CD4+ or CD8+ T cells sorted from blood, obtained in a trial of the OX40 agonist ivuxolimab. The CDR3 DNA sequence: TGTGCCAGCAGCACACGAATACAGGGGGGAGCTACCTACAATGAGCAGTTCTTC. Amino acid sequence: CASSTRIQGGATYNEQFF.